Detailed here is one TCR beta chain. The antigen is not known. Clones were read by immunoSEQ multiplex PCR, and TCRdb kept only the in-frame ones, dropping some. The data hold around 1 million clones, with around 80% observed a single time. This specimen belongs to a study of shared clonotypes between healthy human individuals. Study results and limitations: Clonotypes shared by all four sorted-subset donors had higher generation probabilities than non-shared clonotypes. Memory subsets generally showed lower estimated richness than naive subsets. Of the naive CD4 clonotypes, roughly 5% were shared across a handful of donors.

V lost 5 bases and J lost 1, with 8 bases in between. Per germline, CDR1 MGHRA and CDR2 YSYEKL. This CDR3 has 13 residues. Splitting of CD4+ cells produced CD45RA+ naive and CD45RA-negative memory subsets. Sequenced: memory CD4+ T cells sorted from blood. The subset is: CD45RA-negative fraction. J is TRBJ1-1 and V is TRBV4-1; no reliable D call. This sequence originates from a man between 18 and 35 years old in good health. CDR3 protein: CASSRVANTEAFF. CDR3 DNA sequence: TGCGCCAGCAGCAGGGTCGCGAACACTGAAGCTTTCTTT.